This T cell receptor beta chain was sequenced during a study of T cell responses to AZD1222 COVID-19 vaccine. In its sample, this clone was seen once. Antigen unknown. Findings and limits, study-wide: Reports say nearly half of spike-specific TCRs go after unmutated variant regions. No repertoire was sampled before or during the peak T cell response, only after it. The CD4 TCRs associated with vaccination extended across spike and predominated at 160-218 and 743-854. Seropositivity was recorded at baseline in only 6 or 7 AZD1222 recipients.

Between the trimmed V and J ends, which lost 3 bases and 4 bases, there was a span of 8 bases. The V gene's germline CDR1 is SGHRS and CDR2 YFSETQ. This CDR3 is built from 13 residues. Measured with immunoSEQ multiplex PCR; TCRdb has only the in-frame clones, and not every one. This table holds 150,000 or so clones, around 92% found once. The rearrangement joins TRBV5-1 to TRBJ1-5; tentative D call: TRBD1 (5 bases). The source is an adult in good health. This sample comprised peripheral blood, obtained on day 0 of AZD1222 vaccination. This chain's CDR3 is CASSYGQNQPQHF. The CDR3 region has the DNA TGCGCCAGCAGCTACGGACAAAATCAGCCCCAGCATTTT.